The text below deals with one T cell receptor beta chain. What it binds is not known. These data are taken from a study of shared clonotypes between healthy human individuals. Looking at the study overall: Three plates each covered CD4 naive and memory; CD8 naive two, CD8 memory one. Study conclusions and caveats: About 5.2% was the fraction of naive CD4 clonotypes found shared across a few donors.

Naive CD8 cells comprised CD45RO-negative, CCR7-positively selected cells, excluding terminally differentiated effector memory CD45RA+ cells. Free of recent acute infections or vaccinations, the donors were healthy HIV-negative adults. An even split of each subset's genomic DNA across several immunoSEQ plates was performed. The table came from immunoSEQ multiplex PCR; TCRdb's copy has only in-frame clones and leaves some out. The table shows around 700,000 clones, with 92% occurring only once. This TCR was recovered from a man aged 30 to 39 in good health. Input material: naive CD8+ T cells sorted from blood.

The CDR3 nucleotides read TGTGCCAGCAGGGGACTAGCGGGAGAAAGGGGCACCGGGGAGCTGTTTTTT. It is translated as CASRGLAGERGTGELFF. This chain uses TRBV7-6 with TRBJ2-2, with 14 bases fitting TRBD2. The CDR3 length is 17 residues. The germline gives CDR1 SGHVS, CDR2 FNYEAQ. Unmatched junction bases numbered 7, after V lost 6 bases and J lost 4 bases.